The clone carrying this TCR beta chain has a single count. Its antigen is as yet unknown. Deletions cut 2 bases from V and 5 bases from J, with 19 bases between. The germline V gene has CDR1 SGHRS and CDR2 YFSETQ. The CDR3 spans 16 residues. Measured with immunoSEQ multiplex PCR; TCRdb has only the in-frame clones, and not every one. Of over 110,000 clones listed, about nine tenths are singletons. The data were taken from a study of T cell responses to AZD1222 COVID-19 vaccine. The study's findings and limits: Nearly half of spike-specific TCRs reportedly target variant regions that are unmutated in the B.1.351 and B.1.1.7 variants.

The sequence was obtained from an adult in good health. This chain uses TRBV5-1 with TRBJ1-2; possible D gene TRBD1, 5 bases. The starting material was peripheral blood, obtained on day 0 of AZD1222 vaccination. The DNA for the CDR3 is TGCGCCAGCAGCTTTTCCTCAGCAGGGTCCCCATATGGCTACACCTTC. The encoded protein is CASSFSSAGSPYGYTF.